Sequencing of this T cell receptor (beta chain) was carried out in a study of PD-L1 blockade in urothelial cancer. Across the whole study: Prior regimens of chemotherapy numbered 0 to 3 per patient. Study results and caveats: Lower pretreatment blood TCR clonality, under the median, predicted better survival, researchers reported.

Trimming at V came to 3 bases and at J to 8 bases, leaving 9 bases not matched to a gene. The CDR3 covers 15 residues. CDR1 MNHNS and CDR2 SASEGT come from the germline V gene. Of note for this clone: Antigen unknown.

Generated by immunoSEQ multiplex PCR, the TCRdb table keeps only in-frame clones and is missing some. In the table there are 72,000 or so clones, around 88% of which are singletons. The time point: pretreatment peripheral blood. The sequencing here drew on PBMCs, taken around atezolizumab (anti-PD-L1) treatment. This TCR was recovered from a man aged 55-75 years with urothelial cancer. The gene calls are TRBV6-1 and TRBJ1-3, with TRBD1 matching over 8 bases. The CDR3 region is CASSDVTGGRDTIYF. The CDR3 DNA is TGTGCCAGCAGTGATGTTACAGGGGGGAGAGACACCATATATTTT.